The 32 T cell receptor beta chains given below trace back to one sample, sequenced in a study of T cell responses to AZD1222 COVID-19 vaccine. Generated by immunoSEQ multiplex PCR, the TCRdb table keeps only in-frame clones and is missing some. The sample carries 120,000 to 150,000 clones, approximately 89% recorded once. The material sequenced was peripheral blood, taken 28 days after the second AZD1222 dose. The receptors were gathered from an adult who received the AZD1222 COVID-19 vaccine.

The chain joins TRBV5-1 to TRBJ1-1, with D unresolved. Germline V gene data show CDR1 as SGHRS and CDR2 as YFSETQ. Trimming pared 4 bases from V and 1 base from J, leaving 11 bases between. There are 14 residues in the CDR3. The CDR3 region has the DNA TGCGCCAGCAGCAGAGCTACAAGGAACACTGAAGCTTTCTTT. Translation: CASSRATRNTEAFF.

This chain links TRBV7-3 with TRBJ2-3, with TRBD1 as a possible D gene (5 bases). Trimming pared 2 bases from V and 1 base from J, leaving 10 bases between. The germline CDR1 and CDR2 sequences are SGHTA and FQGTGA. This CDR3 region has 15 residues. The CDR3: CASSLQGPGTDTQYF. The DNA for the CDR3 is TGTGCCAGCAGCTTACAGGGCCCGGGCACAGATACGCAGTATTTT.

The chain combines TRBV5-8 with TRBJ2-1; D is unresolved. Per germline, CDR1 SGHTS and CDR2 YDEGEE. Trimming cost V 1 base and J 8 bases, with 10 bases left between them. The CDR3 totals 13 residues. CDR3 amino acids: CASSLFQIDEQFF. CDR3 sequence (DNA): TGTGCCAGCAGCTTGTTCCAGATCGATGAGCAGTTCTTC.

This clone was detected only once. This sequence joins TRBV10-3 and TRBJ2-7; weak D call: TRBD1 (6 bases). The CDR3 is 17 amino acids. Trimming cost V 0 bases and J 2 bases, with 17 bases left between them. Looked up from germline, CDR1 is ENHRY and CDR2 is SYGVKD. The CDR3 coding sequence is TGTGCCATCAGTGAGTCGAGATTGGACAGCGATACCTACGAGCAGTACTTC. Its protein product is CAISESRLDSDTYEQYF.

Here the CDR3 reads CASSSRPGANVLTF. The CDR3 region has the DNA TGTGCCAGCAGCTCCCGCCCTGGGGCCAACGTCCTGACTTTC. This chain connects TRBV5-5 to TRBJ2-6; the D is unclear. V gave up 3 bases and J gave up 2 bases, with 6 bases separating them. Germline lookup yields CDR1 SGHKS and CDR2 YYEKEE (reference sequence). The CDR3 extends over 14 amino acids.

To note about this clone: Germline and junction disagree at one end, which may indicate a read error. The rearrangement uses TRBV28 and TRBJ2-7; D may be TRBD1 (6 bases). The CDR3 is 12 amino acids. Germline V gene sequence: CDR1 MDHEN, CDR2 SYDVKM. The CDR3 protein is CASSLPAGVKVF. CDR3 coding DNA: TGTGCCAGCAGCCTACCCGCAGGGGTCAAGGTCTTC. The variable domain in full, with the rest retrieved from reference TRBV28 and TRBJ2-7, is DVKVTQSSRYLVKRTGEKVFLECVQDMDHENMFWYRQDPGLGLRLIYFSYDVKMKEKGDIPEGYSVSREKKERFSLILESASTNQTSMYLCASSLPAGVKVFGPGTRLTVT.

The chain recombines TRBV5-1 with TRBJ1-5, with D hard to call. V lost 0 bases to trimming and J lost 0 bases, with 10 bases between them. Germline CDR1 and CDR2: SGHRS and YFSETQ. This CDR3 contains 16 residues. The chain's CDR3 is CASSLAGPYSNQPQHF. CDR3 sequence (DNA): TGCGCCAGCAGCTTGGCCGGGCCTTATAGCAATCAGCCCCAGCATTTT. Based on the CDR3 plus reference TRBV5-1 and TRBJ1-5, the full variable domain is KAGVTQTPRYLIKTRGQQVTLSCSPISGHRSVSWYQQTPGQGLQFLFEYFSETQRNKGNFPGRFSGRQFSNSRSEMNVSTLELGDSALYLCASSLAGPYSNQPQHFGDGTRLSIL.

This clone was recorded only once. This sequence joins TRBV29-1 and TRBJ2-7; D unresolved. Germline CDR1 reads SQVTM; CDR2 reads ANQGSEA. The CDR3 consists of 13 residues. Trimming cost V 4 bases and J 1 base, with 11 bases left between them. CDR3 nucleotides: TGCAGCGTTGGAATGGGCAGATCCTACGAGCAGTACTTC. Its translation is CSVGMGRSYEQYF.

This clone was observed once. J is TRBJ2-2 and V is TRBV4-3; the D call may be TRBD1 or TRBD2 (6 bases each). Germline CDR1 and CDR2: LGHNA and YSLEER. Trimming left V 4 bases short and J 4 bases short, with 13 bases between. The CDR3 is 15 residues long. CDR3 in amino acids: CASSPGASGTGELFF. CDR3 sequence (DNA): TGCGCCAGCAGCCCGGGGGCCTCGGGCACCGGGGAGCTGTTTTTT.

The V gene is TRBV3-1 (or the pseudogene TRBV3-2), the J gene TRBJ1-2, with D possibly being TRBD1 (6 bases). CDR1 is LGHDT, CDR2 YNNKEL, per germline (reference sequence). V was cut by 4 bases and J by 1 base, with 19 bases left in between. This CDR3 has 17 residues. The CDR3 here is CASSPGGRISFNYGYTF. CDR3 DNA: TGTGCCAGCAGCCCCGGGGGCAGAATCTCTTTTAACTATGGCTACACCTTC.

The chain is built from TRBV19 and TRBJ1-5; D is unresolved. Germline CDR1 LNHDA, CDR2 SQIVND (reference sequence). The CDR3 length is 13 residues. Deletions cut 9 bases from V and 0 bases from J, with 9 bases between. CDR3 residues: CASVSNSNQPQHF. CDR3 in DNA: TGTGCCAGCGTCTCCAATAGCAATCAGCCCCAGCATTTT.

The V gene is TRBV12-1, the J gene TRBJ1-2; TRBD1, the table's D call, was not compared with the DNA. TRBV12-1 is classified as a pseudogene. CDR3 size: 13 residues. The CDR3 DNA is TGTGCCCACGCGTCCCCCAGGAACTATGGCTACACCTTC. This translates into CAHASPRNYGYTF.

The chain's CDR3 is CATSLLSGHPAFF. In DNA form, the CDR3 reads TGTGCCACCAGCCTGCTATCAGGGCATCCAGCTTTCTTT. This sequence joins TRBV15 and TRBJ1-1, with D perhaps TRBD1 (5 bases). Germline CDR1 reads LNHNV; CDR2 reads YYDKDF (reference sequence). The CDR3 loop spans 13 amino acids. Trimming stripped 5 bases from V and 10 bases from J, with 17 bases between. Drawing the rest from reference TRBV15 and TRBJ1-1, the complete variable domain is DAMVIQNPRYQVTQFGKPVTLSCSQTLNHNVMYWYQQKSSQAPKLLFHYYDKDFNNEADTPDNFQSRRPNTSFCFLDIRSPGLGDTAMYLCATSLLSGHPAFFGQGTRLTVV.

V and J are TRBV4-3 and TRBJ1-2; 7 bases match TRBD1. The germline V gene has CDR1 LGHNA and CDR2 YSLEER. Unmatched junction bases numbered 16, after V lost 3 bases and J lost 0 bases. The CDR3 has 19 amino acids. CDR3 sequence (DNA): TGCGCCAGCAGCCAGGATCATTTTCTGAGGGGGCCCTCTAACTATGGCTACACCTTC. This encodes CASSQDHFLRGPSNYGYTF.

This chain uses TRBV7-9 with TRBJ2-3; 8 bases fit TRBD1. V was clipped by 5 bases and J by 3 bases; unmatched bases: 7. This CDR3 spans 15 amino acids. The V gene's germline CDR1 is SEHNR and CDR2 FQNEAQ (reference sequence). The CDR3 loop is CASSPRTGITDTQYF. The CDR3 DNA is TGTGCCAGCAGCCCCCGGACAGGGATTACAGATACGCAGTATTTT.

There are a few counts of this clone. This chain connects TRBV4-1 to TRBJ1-1; weak D call: TRBD1 (6 bases). This CDR3 comprises 16 residues. With 4 bases removed from V and 1 base from J, the gap between germline ends came to 16 bases. Germline-derived CDR1 and CDR2 are MGHRA and YSYEKL. In DNA form, the CDR3 reads TGCGCCAGCAGCCTAGGCCTTGGGGGCGAGAACACTGAAGCTTTCTTT. It yields the protein CASSLGLGGENTEAFF.

This clone appeared once. CDR3 nucleotide sequence: TGCAGCGTTCGACGACAGGGCTATGGCTACACCTTC. Translation gives CSVRRQGYGYTF. The V call is TRBV29-1, the J call TRBJ1-2; 7 positions agree with TRBD1. Germline loops: CDR1 SQVTM, CDR2 ANQGSEA. The CDR3 consists of 12 residues. The trim removed 5 bases at V and 4 bases at J, leaving 4 bases unmatched.

The J gene is TRBJ1-5, the V gene TRBV28, with TRBD1 identical over 10 bases. With 6 bases clipped from V and 0 bases from J, the junction kept 8 bases outside the gene matches. This CDR3 is 17 amino acids long. Looked up from germline, CDR1 is MDHEN and CDR2 is SYDVKM. CDR3 DNA sequence: TGTGCCAGCAGCTCACGGGACAGGGGTATTAGCAATCAGCCCCAGCATTTT. This encodes CASSSRDRGISNQPQHF.

J is TRBJ2-1 and V is TRBV6-4; D gene ambiguous. V shed 5 bases and J shed 6 bases, with 14 bases lying between them. Germline loops: CDR1 MRHNA, CDR2 SNTAGT. The length of the CDR3 is 14 residues. The CDR3 region has the DNA TGTGCCAGCAGTCCTGGTGGAGACCCCAATGAGCAGTTCTTC. Translated, it gives CASSPGGDPNEQFF.

This rearrangement joins TRBV27 to TRBJ1-2; no clear D gene. The V gene lost 3 bases and the J gene lost 4 bases, with 12 bases spanning the gap. Germline V gene lookup returns CDR1 MNHEY and CDR2 SMNVEV (reference sequence). The CDR3 sequence is 14 residues long. The CDR3 nucleotides are TGTGCCAGCAGTTTGGCCGGGAGATTCTATGGCTACACCTTC. Amino acid sequence: CASSLAGRFYGYTF.

The chain uses TRBV30 and TRBJ2-7, with D possibly called TRBD1 or TRBD2 (6 bases each). The CDR3 loop spans 12 amino acids. Germline V gene lookup returns CDR1 GTSNPN and CDR2 SVGIG (reference sequence). The CDR3 DNA reads TGTTCCGGGGGCATAGGCCCCTACGAGCAGTACTTC. This gives the protein CSGGIGPYEQYF.

CDR3 DNA: TGTGCCTGGAGTGTACTGAGGGGGAAGCGGGCATACGAGCAGTACTTC. Residues: CAWSVLRGKRAYEQYF. This rearrangement joins TRBV30 to TRBJ2-7, with D possibly called TRBD1 or TRBD2 (6 bases each). Germline V lookup: CDR1 GTSNPN, CDR2 SVGIG (reference sequence). The length of the CDR3 is 16 residues. Trimming stripped 0 bases from V and 4 bases from J, with 19 bases between.

The chain combines TRBV28 with TRBJ2-2; 7 bases line up with TRBD1. Germline lookup yields CDR1 MDHEN and CDR2 SYDVKM. V dropped 6 bases and J dropped 4; count of bases not matched to a gene: 8. CDR3 length equals 15 residues. The CDR3 loop is CASSPDRDPTGELFF. The CDR3 region has the DNA TGTGCCAGCAGCCCCGACAGGGACCCCACCGGGGAGCTGTTTTTT. Using reference TRBV28 and TRBJ2-2 for the parts outside the CDR3, the full variable domain is DVKVTQSSRYLVKRTGEKVFLECVQDMDHENMFWYRQDPGLGLRLIYFSYDVKMKEKGDIPEGYSVSREKKERFSLILESASTNQTSMYLCASSPDRDPTGELFFGEGSRLTVL.

The chain combines TRBV28 with TRBJ2-3, with unresolved D. Trimming cost V 5 bases and J 0 bases, with 9 bases left between them. The germline CDR1 and CDR2 sequences are MDHEN and SYDVKM. The CDR3 has 14 amino acids. The CDR3 DNA sequence: TGTGCCAGCAGTCGAGACGCTAGCACAGATACGCAGTATTTT. Translation gives CASSRDASTDTQYF. The whole variable domain, filled in from reference TRBV28 and TRBJ2-3, reads DVKVTQSSRYLVKRTGEKVFLECVQDMDHENMFWYRQDPGLGLRLIYFSYDVKMKEKGDIPEGYSVSREKKERFSLILESASTNQTSMYLCASSRDASTDTQYFGPGTRLTVL.

The chain carries TRBV29-1 and TRBJ2-3, with TRBD1 matching over 7 bases. Germline lookup yields CDR1 SQVTM and CDR2 ANQGSEA. The CDR3 is 17 amino acids. The J segment lost 0 bases and the V segment lost 7 bases, leaving 16 bases of the junction unmatched. CDR3 in DNA: TGCAGCGGCCTCGGGACAGATCTTAAACCTAGCACAGATACGCAGTATTTT. Protein: CSGLGTDLKPSTDTQYF.

J is TRBJ2-7 and V is TRBV5-1; weak D call: TRBD2 (5 bases). CDR1 is SGHRS, CDR2 YFSETQ, per germline. The CDR3 length is 13 residues. Trimming left V 0 bases short and J 3 bases short, with 7 bases between. The CDR3 protein is CASSLARGYEQYF. The CDR3 coding sequence is TGCGCCAGCAGCTTGGCTCGGGGCTACGAGCAGTACTTC. Full variable domain (rest looked up from reference TRBV5-1 and TRBJ2-7): KAGVTQTPRYLIKTRGQQVTLSCSPISGHRSVSWYQQTPGQGLQFLFEYFSETQRNKGNFPGRFSGRQFSNSRSEMNVSTLELGDSALYLCASSLARGYEQYFGPGTRLTVT.

This sequence joins TRBV6-5 and TRBJ1-2; 12 bases match TRBD1. The V gene's germline CDR1 is MNHEY and CDR2 SVGAGI. J was trimmed by 13 bases and V by 4 bases; bases with no gene match: 1. The CDR3 extends over 11 amino acids. The CDR3 protein is CASSSGQGATF. For the CDR3, the DNA is TGTGCCAGCAGTTCGGGACAGGGGGCCACCTTC.

The V gene is TRBV9, the J gene TRBJ1-4; 11 nucleotides match TRBD1. Germline V gene lookup returns CDR1 SGDLS and CDR2 YYNGEE. V was clipped by 0 bases and J by 4 bases; unmatched bases: 2. The CDR3 spans 16 residues. Here the CDR3 reads CASSVGTGGYNEKLFF. The CDR3 bases are TGTGCCAGCAGCGTAGGGACAGGGGGCTATAATGAAAAACTGTTTTTT.

The rearrangement joins TRBV5-1 to TRBJ2-1; tentatively, D is TRBD2 (6 bases). The CDR3 has 16 residues. Between the trimmed V and J ends, which lost 0 bases and 10 bases, there was a span of 20 bases. Germline V gives CDR1 SGHRS, CDR2 YFSETQ. Written as DNA, the CDR3 is TGCGCCAGCAGCTTGGTGGGTGGCAGTGGGGACTCCGAGCAGTTCTTC. Translating gives CASSLVGGSGDSEQFF.

The J gene is TRBJ2-1, the V gene TRBV27; D is uncertain. The CDR3 covers 15 residues. V was cut by 5 bases and J by 7 bases, with 18 bases left in between. Germline CDR1 MNHEY, CDR2 SMNVEV (reference sequence). In DNA, the CDR3 is TGTGCCAGCAGTAAGTTCGGACGGCAGTTTAATGAGCAGTTCTTC. Its translation: CASSKFGRQFNEQFF.

The V gene is TRBV12-5, the J gene TRBJ1-6, with D possibly TRBD1 on 6 matching bases. Between the trimmed V and J ends, which lost 1 base and 6 bases, there was a span of 13 bases. The germline CDR1 and CDR2 sequences are LGHNT and FRNRAP. The CDR3 contains 16 residues. In DNA form, the CDR3 reads TGTGCTAGTGGTTTGGACGGACAGCTCTTTAATTCACCCCTCCACTTT. Protein product: CASGLDGQLFNSPLHF. Looking up the rest from reference TRBV12-5 and TRBJ1-6 gives the full variable domain: DARVTQTPRHKVTEMGQEVTMRCQPILGHNTVFWYRQTMMQGLELLAYFRNRAPLDDSGMPKDRFSAEMPDATLATLKIQPSEPRDSAVYFCASGLDGQLFNSPLHFGNGTRLTVT.

Comments on this clone: The conserved final phenylalanine or tryptophan is absent from the CDR3, which likely points to a read error. It is unclear where the CDR3 begins or ends on the DNA, so no DNA is shown, and the CDR3 is as TCRdb lists it. The chain couples TRBV5-5 to TRBJ1-1. The CDR3 is made up of 12 amino acids, end residues included. From germline, CDR1 is SGHKS and CDR2 YYEKEE (reference sequence). CDR3 region: CASSLPGPQTDY.